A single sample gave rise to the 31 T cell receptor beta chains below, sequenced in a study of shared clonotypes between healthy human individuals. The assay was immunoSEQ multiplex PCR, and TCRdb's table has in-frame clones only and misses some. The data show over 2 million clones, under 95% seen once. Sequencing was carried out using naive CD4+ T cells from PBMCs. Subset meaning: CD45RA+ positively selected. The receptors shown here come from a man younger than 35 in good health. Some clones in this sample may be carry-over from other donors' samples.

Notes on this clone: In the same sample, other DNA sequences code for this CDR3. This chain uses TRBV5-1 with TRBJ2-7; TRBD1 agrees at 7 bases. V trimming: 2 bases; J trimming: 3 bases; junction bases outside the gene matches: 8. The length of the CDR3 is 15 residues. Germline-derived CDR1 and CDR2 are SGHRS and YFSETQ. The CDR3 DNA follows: TGCGCCAGCAGCTTAGCCGGGACAGACCTCTACGAGCAGTACTTC. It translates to CASSLAGTDLYEQYF.

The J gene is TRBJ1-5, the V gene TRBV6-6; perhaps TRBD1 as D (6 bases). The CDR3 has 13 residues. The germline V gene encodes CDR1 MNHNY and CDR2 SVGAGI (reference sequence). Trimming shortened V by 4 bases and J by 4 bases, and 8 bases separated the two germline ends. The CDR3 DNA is TGTGCCAGCAGTTCGACAGGTAATCAGCCCCAGCATTTT. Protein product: CASSSTGNQPQHF.

The CDR3 protein is CASSLSGTGLRELFF. The CDR3 region has the DNA TGTGCCAGCAGCTTATCCGGGACAGGGCTTCGGGAGCTGTTTTTT. The chain uses TRBV7-9 and TRBJ2-2, with 9 bases matching TRBD1. Germline values: CDR1 SEHNR, CDR2 FQNEAQ (reference sequence). The J segment lost 9 bases and the V segment lost 2 bases, leaving 7 bases of the junction unmatched. The CDR3 runs to 15 residues.

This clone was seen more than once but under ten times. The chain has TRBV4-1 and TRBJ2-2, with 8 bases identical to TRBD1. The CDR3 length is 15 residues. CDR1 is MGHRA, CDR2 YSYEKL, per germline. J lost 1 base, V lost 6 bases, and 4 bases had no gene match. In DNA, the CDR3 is TGCGCCAGCAGTACCGGGACAGGGAACACCGGGGAGCTGTTTTTT. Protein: CASSTGTGNTGELFF.

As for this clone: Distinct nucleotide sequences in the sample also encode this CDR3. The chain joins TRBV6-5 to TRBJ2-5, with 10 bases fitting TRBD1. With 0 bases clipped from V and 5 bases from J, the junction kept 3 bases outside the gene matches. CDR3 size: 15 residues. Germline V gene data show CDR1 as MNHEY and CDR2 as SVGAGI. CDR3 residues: CASSYSGQGRETQYF. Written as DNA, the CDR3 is TGTGCCAGCAGTTACTCGGGACAGGGGAGGGAGACCCAGTACTTC.

CDR3 DNA: TGTGCCAGCAGCCCCGGACGGGGGACAAGCTCCTACAATGAGCAGTTCTTC. Protein product: CASSPGRGTSSYNEQFF. This sequence joins TRBV7-3 and TRBJ2-1, with D perhaps assigned TRBD1 or TRBD2 (6 bases each). The CDR3 is 17 amino acids. The V gene's germline CDR1 is SGHTA and CDR2 FQGTGA. V was trimmed by 5 bases and J by 0 bases, leaving 17 bases between them.

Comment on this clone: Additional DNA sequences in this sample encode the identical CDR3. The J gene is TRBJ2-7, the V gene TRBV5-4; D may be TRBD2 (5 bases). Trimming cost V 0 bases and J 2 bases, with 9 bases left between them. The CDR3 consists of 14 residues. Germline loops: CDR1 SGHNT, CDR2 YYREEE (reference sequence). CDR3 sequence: CASSLAGGTYEQYF. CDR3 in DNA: TGTGCCAGCAGCTTGGCCGGAGGTACCTACGAGCAGTACTTC.

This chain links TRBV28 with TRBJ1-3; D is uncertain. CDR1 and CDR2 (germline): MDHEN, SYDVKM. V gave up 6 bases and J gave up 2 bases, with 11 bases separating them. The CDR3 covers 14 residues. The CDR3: CASRREVAGNTIYF. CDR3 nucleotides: TGTGCCAGCAGAAGAGAGGTAGCTGGAAACACCATATATTTT.

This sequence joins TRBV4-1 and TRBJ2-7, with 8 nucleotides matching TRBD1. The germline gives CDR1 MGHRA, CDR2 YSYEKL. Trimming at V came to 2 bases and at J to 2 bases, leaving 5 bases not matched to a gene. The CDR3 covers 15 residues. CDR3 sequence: CASSQTGGQTYEQYF. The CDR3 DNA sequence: TGCGCCAGCAGCCAAACAGGGGGTCAAACCTACGAGCAGTACTTC.

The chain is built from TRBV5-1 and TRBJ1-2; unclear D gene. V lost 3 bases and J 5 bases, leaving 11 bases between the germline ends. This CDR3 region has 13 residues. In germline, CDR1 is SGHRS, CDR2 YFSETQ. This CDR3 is CASSSDPPYGYTF. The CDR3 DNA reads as TGCGCCAGCAGCTCTGACCCCCCTTATGGCTACACCTTC. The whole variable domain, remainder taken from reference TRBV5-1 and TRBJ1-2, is KAGVTQTPRYLIKTRGQQVTLSCSPISGHRSVSWYQQTPGQGLQFLFEYFSETQRNKGNFPGRFSGRQFSNSRSEMNVSTLELGDSALYLCASSSDPPYGYTFGSGTRLTVV.

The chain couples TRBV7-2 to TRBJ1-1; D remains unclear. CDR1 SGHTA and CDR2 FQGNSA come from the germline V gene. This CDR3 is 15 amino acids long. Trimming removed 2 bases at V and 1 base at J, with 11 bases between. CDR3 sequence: CASSLYRGRNTEAFF. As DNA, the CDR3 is TGTGCCAGCAGCTTATATCGGGGTAGGAACACTGAAGCTTTCTTT.

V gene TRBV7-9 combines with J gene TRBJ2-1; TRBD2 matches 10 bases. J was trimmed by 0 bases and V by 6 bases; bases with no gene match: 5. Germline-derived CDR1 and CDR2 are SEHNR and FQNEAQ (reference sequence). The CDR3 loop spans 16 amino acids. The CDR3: CASSRKREGSYNEQFF. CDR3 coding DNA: TGTGCCAGCAGTCGAAAGCGGGAGGGCTCCTACAATGAGCAGTTCTTC.

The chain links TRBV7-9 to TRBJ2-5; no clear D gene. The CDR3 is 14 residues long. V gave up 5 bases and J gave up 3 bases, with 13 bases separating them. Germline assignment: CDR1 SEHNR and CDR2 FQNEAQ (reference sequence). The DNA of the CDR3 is TGTGCCAGCAGCGGCGGTTGGTTAGAAGAGACCCAGTACTTC. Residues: CASSGGWLEETQYF.

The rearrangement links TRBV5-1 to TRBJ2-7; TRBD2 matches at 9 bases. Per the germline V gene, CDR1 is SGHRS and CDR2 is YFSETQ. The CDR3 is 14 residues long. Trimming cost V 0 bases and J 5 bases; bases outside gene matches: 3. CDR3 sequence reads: CASSLGLAENEQYF. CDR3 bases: TGCGCCAGCAGCTTGGGACTAGCGGAGAACGAGCAGTACTTC.

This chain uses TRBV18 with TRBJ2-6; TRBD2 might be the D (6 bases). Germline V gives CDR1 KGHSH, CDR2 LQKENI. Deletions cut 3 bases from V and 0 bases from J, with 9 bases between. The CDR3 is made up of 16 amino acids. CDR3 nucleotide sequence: TGTGCCAGCTCACCCGGCGGGGACTCTGGGGCCAACGTCCTGACTTTC. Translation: CASSPGGDSGANVLTF.

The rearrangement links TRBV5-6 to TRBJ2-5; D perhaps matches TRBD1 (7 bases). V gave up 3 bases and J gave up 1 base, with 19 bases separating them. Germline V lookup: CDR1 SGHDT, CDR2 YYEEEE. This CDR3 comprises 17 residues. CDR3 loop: CASSSIRRQGGQETQYF. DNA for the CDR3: TGTGCCAGCAGCTCTATTCGCCGACAGGGAGGCCAAGAGACCCAGTACTTC.

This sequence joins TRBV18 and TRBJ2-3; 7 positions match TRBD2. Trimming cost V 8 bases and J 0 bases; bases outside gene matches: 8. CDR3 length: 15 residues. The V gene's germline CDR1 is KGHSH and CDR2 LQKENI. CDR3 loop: CASHMSGASTDTQYF. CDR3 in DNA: TGTGCCAGCCATATGAGCGGGGCTAGCACAGATACGCAGTATTTT.

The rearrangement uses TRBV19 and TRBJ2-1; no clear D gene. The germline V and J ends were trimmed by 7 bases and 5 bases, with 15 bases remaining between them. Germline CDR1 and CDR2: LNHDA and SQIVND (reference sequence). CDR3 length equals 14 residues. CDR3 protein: CASIGPPQNNEQFF. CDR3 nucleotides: TGTGCCAGTATTGGGCCCCCACAGAACAATGAGCAGTTCTTC. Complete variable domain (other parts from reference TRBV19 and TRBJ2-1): DGGITQSPKYLFRKEGQNVTLSCEQNLNHDAMYWYRQDPGQGLRLIYYSQIVNDFQKGDIAEGYSVSREKKESFPLTVTSAQKNPTAFYLCASIGPPQNNEQFFGPGTRLTVL.

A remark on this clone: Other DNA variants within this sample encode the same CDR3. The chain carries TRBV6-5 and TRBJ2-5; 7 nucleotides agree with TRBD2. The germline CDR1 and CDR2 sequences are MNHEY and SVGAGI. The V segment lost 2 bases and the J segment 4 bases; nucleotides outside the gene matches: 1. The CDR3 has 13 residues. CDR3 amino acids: CASSYPGGETQYF. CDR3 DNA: TGTGCCAGCAGTTACCCGGGAGGAGAGACCCAGTACTTC.

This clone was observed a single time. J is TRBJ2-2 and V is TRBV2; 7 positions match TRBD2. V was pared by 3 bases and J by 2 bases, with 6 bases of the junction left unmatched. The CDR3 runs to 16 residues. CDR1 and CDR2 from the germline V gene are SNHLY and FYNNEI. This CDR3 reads CASSDPGTTNTGELFF. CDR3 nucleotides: TGTGCCAGCAGTGATCCCGGGACTACAAACACCGGGGAGCTGTTTTTT.

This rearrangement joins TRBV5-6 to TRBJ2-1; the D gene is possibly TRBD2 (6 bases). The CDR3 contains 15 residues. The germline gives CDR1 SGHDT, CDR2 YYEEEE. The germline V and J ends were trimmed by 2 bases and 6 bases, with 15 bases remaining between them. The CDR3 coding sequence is TGTGCCAGCAGCTTAGGTGGCGGGACGTCCAATGAGCAGTTCTTC. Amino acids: CASSLGGGTSNEQFF.

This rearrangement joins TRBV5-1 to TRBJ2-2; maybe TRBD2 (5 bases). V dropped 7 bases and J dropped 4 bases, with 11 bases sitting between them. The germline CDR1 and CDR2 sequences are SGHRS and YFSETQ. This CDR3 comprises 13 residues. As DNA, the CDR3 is TGCGCCAGCCACGTCCGGGGCACCGGGGAGCTGTTTTTT. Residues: CASHVRGTGELFF. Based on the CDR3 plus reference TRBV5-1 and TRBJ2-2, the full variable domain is KAGVTQTPRYLIKTRGQQVTLSCSPISGHRSVSWYQQTPGQGLQFLFEYFSETQRNKGNFPGRFSGRQFSNSRSEMNVSTLELGDSALYLCASHVRGTGELFFGEGSRLTVL.

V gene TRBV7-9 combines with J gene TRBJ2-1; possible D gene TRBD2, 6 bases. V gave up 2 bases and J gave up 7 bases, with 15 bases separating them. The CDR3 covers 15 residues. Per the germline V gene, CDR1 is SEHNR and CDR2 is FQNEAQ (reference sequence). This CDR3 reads CASSLLREAGNEQFF. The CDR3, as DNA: TGTGCCAGCAGCTTATTAAGAGAGGCGGGGAATGAGCAGTTCTTC.

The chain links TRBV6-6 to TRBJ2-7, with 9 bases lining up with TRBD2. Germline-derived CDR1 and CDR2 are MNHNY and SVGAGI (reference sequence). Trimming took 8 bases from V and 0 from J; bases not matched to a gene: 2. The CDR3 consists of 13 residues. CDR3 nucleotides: TGTGCCAGCGAGCGGGAGGCCTCCTACGAGCAGTACTTC. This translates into CASEREASYEQYF.

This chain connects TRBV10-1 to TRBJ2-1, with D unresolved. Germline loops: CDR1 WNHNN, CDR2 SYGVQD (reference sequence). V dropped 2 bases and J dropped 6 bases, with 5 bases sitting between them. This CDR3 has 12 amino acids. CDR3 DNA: TGCGCCAGCAGTGAGGGGGTCAATGAGCAGTTCTTC. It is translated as CASSEGVNEQFF.

The CDR3 is CASSWGHYPNTEAFF. In DNA, the CDR3 is TGCGCCAGCAGCTGGGGCCATTATCCGAACACTGAAGCTTTCTTT. The chain employs TRBV5-1 and TRBJ1-1; weak D call: TRBD1 (5 bases). Germline values: CDR1 SGHRS, CDR2 YFSETQ. The CDR3 consists of 15 residues. The V gene lost 3 bases and the J gene lost 1 base, with 13 bases spanning the gap.

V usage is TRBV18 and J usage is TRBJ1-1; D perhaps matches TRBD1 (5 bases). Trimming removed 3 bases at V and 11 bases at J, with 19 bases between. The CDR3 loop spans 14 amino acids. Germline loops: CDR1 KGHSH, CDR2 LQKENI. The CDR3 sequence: CASSPWNGGERAFF. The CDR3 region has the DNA TGTGCCAGCTCACCTTGGAATGGAGGGGAAAGGGCTTTCTTT.

CDR3 DNA: TGTGCCAGCAGCTTAGGTAGCGGGAGCCCCCAAGGAGGGGCCAACGTCCTGACTTTC. As protein: CASSLGSGSPQGGANVLTF. The chain couples TRBV7-6 to TRBJ2-6; the match to TRBD2 covers 9 bases. V trimming: 1 base; J trimming: 4 bases; junction bases outside the gene matches: 11. The CDR3 has 19 residues. CDR1 and CDR2 from the germline V gene are SGHVS and FNYEAQ.

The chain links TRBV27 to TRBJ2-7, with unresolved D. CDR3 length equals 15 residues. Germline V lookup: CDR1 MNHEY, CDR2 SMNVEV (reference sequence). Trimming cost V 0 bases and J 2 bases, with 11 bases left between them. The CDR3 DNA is TGTGCCAGCAGTTTATCGTTACTCGACGCCTACGAGCAGTACTTC. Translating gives CASSLSLLDAYEQYF.

CDR3 sequence reads: CASRKTGGLAGSEQFF. As DNA, the CDR3 is TGTGCCAGTAGGAAAACCGGGGGACTAGCGGGATCTGAGCAGTTCTTC. The rearrangement joins TRBV19 to TRBJ2-1; 13 nucleotides agree with TRBD2. The CDR3 runs to 16 residues. Trimming cost V 6 bases and J 9 bases; bases outside gene matches: 11. CDR1 and CDR2 (germline): LNHDA, SQIVND (reference sequence).

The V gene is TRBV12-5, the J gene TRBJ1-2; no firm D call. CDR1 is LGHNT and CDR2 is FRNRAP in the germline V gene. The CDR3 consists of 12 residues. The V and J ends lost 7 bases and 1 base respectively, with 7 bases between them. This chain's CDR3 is CASASGNYGYTF. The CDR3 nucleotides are TGTGCTAGTGCCTCGGGTAACTATGGCTACACCTTC. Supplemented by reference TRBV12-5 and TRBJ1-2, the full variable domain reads DARVTQTPRHKVTEMGQEVTMRCQPILGHNTVFWYRQTMMQGLELLAYFRNRAPLDDSGMPKDRFSAEMPDATLATLKIQPSEPRDSAVYFCASASGNYGYTFGSGTRLTVV.